The source of this T cell receptor (beta chain) is a study of T cell responses to AZD1222 COVID-19 vaccine. Study-level points and caveats: CD4 TCRs linked to vaccination spanned spike, dominating at 160-218 and 743-854.

The table came from immunoSEQ multiplex PCR; TCRdb's copy has only in-frame clones and leaves some out. This table holds more than 75,000 clones, over 75% found once. In the case of this clone: Its specificity is unknown.

Sequencing was performed on peripheral blood, taken 28 days after the second AZD1222 dose. The source of this sequence is an adult who received the AZD1222 COVID-19 vaccine.

The CDR3, as DNA: TGTGCCAGTAGTCTCAGGGCGGAAGGGTACACTGAAGCTTTCTTT. This gives the protein CASSLRAEGYTEAFF. The rearrangement uses TRBV19 and TRBJ1-1; possibly TRBD1 for D (5 bases). The V gene lost 5 bases and the J gene lost 3 bases, with 16 bases spanning the gap. This CDR3 has 15 residues. CDR1 is LNHDA and CDR2 is SQIVND in the germline V gene (reference sequence).